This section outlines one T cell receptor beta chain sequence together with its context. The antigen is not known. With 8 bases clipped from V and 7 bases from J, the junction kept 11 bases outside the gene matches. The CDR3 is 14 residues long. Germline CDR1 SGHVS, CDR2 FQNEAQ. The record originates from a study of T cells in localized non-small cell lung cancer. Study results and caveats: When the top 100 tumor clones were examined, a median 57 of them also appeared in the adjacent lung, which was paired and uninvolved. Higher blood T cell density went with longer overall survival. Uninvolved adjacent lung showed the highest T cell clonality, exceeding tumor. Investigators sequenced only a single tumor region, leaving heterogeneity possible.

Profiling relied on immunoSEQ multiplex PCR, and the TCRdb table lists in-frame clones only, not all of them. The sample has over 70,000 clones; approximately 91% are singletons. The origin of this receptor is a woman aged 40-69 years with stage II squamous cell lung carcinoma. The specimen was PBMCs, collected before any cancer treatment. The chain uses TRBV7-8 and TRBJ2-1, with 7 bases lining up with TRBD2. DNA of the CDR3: TGTGCCAGCGGGGCAAGCGACGGGAGGAATGAGCAGTTCTTC. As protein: CASGASDGRNEQFF.